What follows is one TCR beta chain and its context. This record belongs to a study of blood T cell repertoires in COVID-19. Study summary: Both acute and convalescent COVID-19 samples were obtained from the United States, Italy and Spain. Sample material is recorded as cDNA or gDNA derived from T cells, B-cell-depleted T cells, or PBMCs.

In the source study's methods: Estimated nucleated cell counts came from reference gene primer amplification. This table comes from immunoSEQ multiplex PCR, and its TCRdb copy is limited to in-frame clones, with some not included. The D gene and trimming were derived from the DNA, and the V and J assignments and clone size from that table. The data contain a few hundred thousand clones, about 90% of them singletons. The Seattle site enrolled patients during active infection and followed them longitudinally. Sequenced: peripheral blood. The origin of this receptor is a young woman with COVID-19, enrolled during active disease.

For the CDR3, the DNA is TGTGCCAGCAGCTTGGGGCTAGCAGAAAACACCGGGGAGCTGTTTTTT. This gives the protein CASSLGLAENTGELFF. The chain carries TRBV5-4 and TRBJ2-2, with D tentatively TRBD2 (5 bases). Trimming stripped 0 bases from V and 2 bases from J, with 11 bases between. The CDR3 is made up of 16 amino acids. Per the germline V gene, CDR1 is SGHNT and CDR2 is YYREEE (reference sequence). Complete variable domain (other parts from reference TRBV5-4 and TRBJ2-2): ETGVTQSPTHLIKTRGQQVTLRCSSQSGHNTVSWYQQALGQGPQFIFQYYREEENGRGNFPPRFSGLQFPNYSSELNVNALELDDSALYLCASSLGLAENTGELFFGEGSRLTVL.